This T cell receptor beta chain came from a study of T cell responses to AZD1222 COVID-19 vaccine. Germline-derived CDR1 and CDR2 are SNHLY and FYNNEI. This CDR3 region has 14 residues. V lost 6 bases, J lost 0 bases, and 11 bases lay in between. Assay: immunoSEQ multiplex PCR; the TCRdb copy retains only in-frame clones and omits some. The data contain 130,000 to 150,000 clones, 70% to 90% of them singletons. This receptor was taken from an adult who received the MenACWY meningococcal vaccine as a control. Sequencing was performed on peripheral blood, taken 28 days after the second dose of the MenACWY control vaccine. This chain joins TRBV2 and TRBJ1-1; D is possibly TRBD1 (6 bases). The DNA of the CDR3 is TGTGCCAGCAGCATTACAGGGATGAACACTGAAGCTTTCTTT. It is translated as CASSITGMNTEAFF.